This is a list of T cell receptor beta chains from one sample in a study of T cells in localized non-small cell lung cancer. Libraries were prepared by immunoSEQ multiplex PCR; TCRdb keeps only in-frame clonotypes and omits some of them. The repertoire holds 40,000 to 55,000 clones, with under 90% as singletons. This material consisted of peripheral blood mononuclear cells, taken before any cancer treatment. The receptor source for this set is a man aged 40 to 70 with stage III lung adenocarcinoma. CDR3s include the opening cysteine and the closing phenylalanine or tryptophan. The D gene is left open where the match is weak. Clone size is not always given. Where it is, it says once, few, many or a class for expanded clones.

v_call	clone_size	d_call	j_call	cdr3_nt	cdr3_aa
TRBV7-2	-	-	TRBJ2-2	TGTGCCAGCAGCTTAACCGGGGAGCTGTTTTTT	CASSLTGELFF
TRBV13	-	-	TRBJ2-3	TGTGCCAGCAGCTTATACCCGGCCAAGGATACGCAGTATTTT	CASSLYPAKDTQYF
TRBV10-3	-	-	TRBJ2-5	TGTGCCATCAGGCAGTCCCCCCAAGGAGAGACCCAGTACTTC	CAIRQSPQGETQYF
TRBV28	-	-	TRBJ2-6	TGTGCCAGCAGCCAGACCGGATCTGGGGCCAACGTCCTGACTTTC	CASSQTGSGANVLTF
TRBV9	few	-	TRBJ2-5	TGTGCCAGCAGCGTAGGGGGGGCAGCAGAGACCCAGTACTTC	CASSVGGAAETQYF
TRBV6-1	-	-	TRBJ2-5	TGTGCCAGCAGTGAAACGCCCTATGGGGGGGAGACCCAGTACTTC	CASSETPYGGETQYF
TRBV9	-	-	TRBJ2-1	TGTGCCAGCAGCGTAGCGACTAGCTACAATGAGCAGTTCTTC	CASSVATSYNEQFF
TRBV10-3	-	-	TRBJ1-1	TGTGCCATCAGTGAGTCGAAGGGAGCCGGGGCGGGTGGTACTGAAGCTTTCTTT	CAISESKGAGAGGTEAFF
TRBV11-3	-	TRBD2	TRBJ2-2	TGTGCCAGCAGCTTAGGACTGGGAGCGGGGTCAACCGGGGAGCTGTTTTTT	CASSLGLGAGSTGELFF
TRBV7-6	-	-	TRBJ2-7	TGTGCCAGCAGCCCCGAGCAGTACTTC	CASSPEQYF
TRBV30	-	-	TRBJ2-6	TGTGCCTGGAGACCCGGGGCCAACGTCCTGACTTTC	CAWRPGANVLTF
TRBV5-6	-	TRBD1	TRBJ2-7	TGTGCCAGCAGCGCCGGGACAGGGGACTACGAGCAGTACTTC	CASSAGTGDYEQYF
TRBV6-5	-	-	TRBJ2-2	TGTGCCAGCAGTCTCTCGGGGGCCGGGGAGCTGTTTTTT	CASSLSGAGELFF
TRBV2	-	-	TRBJ2-3	TGTGCCAGCAGTGTGGACCGGTGGAGCACAGATACGCAGTATTTT	CASSVDRWSTDTQYF
TRBV27	few	-	TRBJ2-5	TGTGCCAGCACCCCAGACGGGGCCCAAGAGACCCAGTACTTC	CASTPDGAQETQYF
TRBV7-8	-	-	TRBJ1-2	TGTGCCAGCAGCTTAGGGGGTACAGCGCTTACCTCCTTATTTCCCTATGGCTACACCTTC	CASSLGGTALTSLFPYGYTF
TRBV9	-	-	TRBJ2-5	TGTGCCAGCAGCCGGATGGTCCAAGAGACCCAGTACTTC	CASSRMVQETQYF
TRBV29-1	-	TRBD2	TRBJ2-7	TGCAGCGTTGAAGGGTTTAGACTAGCGGGTTCCGCCTACGAGCAGTACTTC	CSVEGFRLAGSAYEQYF
TRBV15	-	-	TRBJ1-6	TGTGCCACCAGCACCAGACAGACAGGCTCACCCCTCCACTTT	CATSTRQTGSPLHF
TRBV29-1	-	TRBD2	TRBJ2-7	TGCAGCGTTGATGGGACTAGCGGGGGGCCTTCCTACGAGCAGTACTTC	CSVDGTSGGPSYEQYF
TRBV5-4	-	TRBD1	TRBJ1-2	TGTGCCAGCAGCAGGTCCCGGGACAGTAACTATGGCTACACCTTC	CASSRSRDSNYGYTF
TRBV6-1	-	-	TRBJ1-6	TGTGCCAGCAGTGGGGGACCCTATAATTCACCCCTCCACTTT	CASSGGPYNSPLHF
TRBV7-8	-	-	TRBJ2-1	TGTGCCAGCAGCGTAGCTAGAGGGCAGTTCTTC	CASSVARGQFF
TRBV5-4	-	TRBD2	TRBJ2-3	TGTGCCAGCAGCTTGGAGCGGGGGGCCAATACGCAGTATTTT	CASSLERGANTQYF
TRBV7-8	-	-	TRBJ1-1	TGTGCCAGCAGCTCTGGAGAACGGGGCACTGAAGCTTTCTTT	CASSSGERGTEAFF
TRBV7-7	-	-	TRBJ2-1	TGTGCCAGCAGTATGACTAGGGGCAATGAGCAGTTCTTC	CASSMTRGNEQFF
TRBV11-1	-	TRBD2	TRBJ2-2	TGTGCCAGCATCTCCGGGACTAGCGGGGGCCATAGCGAGGAGCTGTTTTTT	CASISGTSGGHSEELFF
TRBV7-2	-	TRBD2	TRBJ2-3	TGTGCCAGCAGCTGGACTAGCGGAACTAGCACAGATACGCAGTATTTT	CASSWTSGTSTDTQYF
TRBV10-2	once	TRBD1	TRBJ2-1	TGCGCCAGCAGCCGGGACAGGCAGTTCTTC	CASSRDRQFF
TRBV18	-	TRBD1	TRBJ1-1	TGTGCCAGCTCACCAGGTGACAGGGTCATCACTGAAGCTTTCTTT	CASSPGDRVITEAFF
TRBV2	-	TRBD1	TRBJ2-1	TGTGCCAGCATTTTAACAGGGGATGAGCAGTTCTTC	CASILTGDEQFF
TRBV6-5	-	-	TRBJ1-1	TGTGCCAGCAGTTATTTCGTTCGGAGTGCTGAAGCTTTCTTT	CASSYFVRSAEAFF
TRBV5-1	once	-	TRBJ1-1	TGCGCCAGCAGCTTGCAAACAGTGAACACTGAAGCTTTCTTT	CASSLQTVNTEAFF
TRBV19	-	-	TRBJ1-1	TGTGCCAGTAGTACCCGGGAGACCATTGTGGCTGAAGCTTTCTTT	CASSTRETIVAEAFF
TRBV6-5	-	TRBD1	TRBJ2-7	TGTGCCAGCAGCCGGGGACAGTCCTACGAGCAGTACTTC	CASSRGQSYEQYF
TRBV30	-	-	TRBJ1-1	TGTGCCTGGAGTGTCAGACTGGGATACACTGAAGCTTTCTTT	CAWSVRLGYTEAFF
TRBV30	once	-	TRBJ2-2	TGTGCCTGGAACCGACACCAGTGGGTACACCGGGAGCTGTTTTTT	CAWNRHQWVHRELFF
TRBV7-6	-	-	TRBJ1-1	TGTGCCAGCAGCTTAGACGAGTTTCCCTTGAACACTGAAGCTTTCTTT	CASSLDEFPLNTEAFF
TRBV9	-	TRBD1	TRBJ2-1	TGTGCCAGCAGCGTACGTAGCCTTTTATGGGACAGGGGATTTAATGAGCAGTTCTTC	CASSVRSLLWDRGFNEQFF
TRBV7-2	-	-	TRBJ2-5	TGTGCCAGCAGCTTAGCAGAGGGCCAAGAGACCCAGTACTTC	CASSLAEGQETQYF